The next 22 T cell receptor beta chains were all read from a single sample in a study of T-cell reconstitution after alpha-beta-depleted transplantation in children. Unique molecular identifiers were used in preparing the TCRbeta library. One entry per CDR3 protein, called by TCRdb with MiXCR from the PCR reads. The sample yields a few hundred thousand distinct CDR3 sequences, about a quarter seen once. The sequencing here drew on PBMCs, taken before TCRalphabeta/CD19-depleted stem cell transplant. Every receptor here comes from a boy under two years old with Wiskott-Aldrich syndrome, due to receive a stem cell transplant.

This CDR3 is CSGERGSEAFF. The CDR3 DNA is TGCAGCGGAGAACGGGGGTCTGAAGCTTTCTTT. V is TRBV29-1 and J is TRBJ1-1; the D gene is possibly TRBD1 (5 bases). The CDR3 contains 11 residues. Germline CDR1 reads SQVTM; CDR2 reads ANQGSEA. V was clipped by 7 bases and J by 6 bases, with 12 bases between them.

This clonotype came up once. The rearrangement joins TRBV10-3 to TRBJ2-1; 15 nucleotides align to TRBD2. Germline V gives CDR1 ENHRY, CDR2 SYGVKD. The CDR3 has 16 residues. V dropped 6 bases and J dropped 4; count of bases not matched to a gene: 4. CDR3 in DNA: TGTGCCATCAGGGGACTAGCGGGAGGCCCTTACAATGAGCAGTTCTTC. Protein: CAIRGLAGGPYNEQFF.

V gene TRBV28 combines with J gene TRBJ1-2, with TRBD1 matching 7 bases. Looked up from germline, CDR1 is MDHEN and CDR2 is SYDVKM. The CDR3 totals 14 residues. The V and J ends lost 5 bases and 3 bases, in that order; junction bases with no gene match: 6. This chain's CDR3 is CASSHRQGHYGYTF. The CDR3 coding sequence is TGTGCCAGCAGTCATCGACAGGGCCACTATGGCTACACCTTC.

This clonotype was detected only a few times. This chain connects TRBV12-3 or TRBV12-4 to TRBJ2-3; TRBD2 is a possible D gene (6 bases). The CDR3 covers 13 residues. V dropped 6 bases and J dropped 4 bases, with 11 bases sitting between them. The CDR3 loop reads CASRLGLPDTQYF. The CDR3 nucleotides read TGTGCCAGCAGGCTGGGACTCCCAGATACGCAGTATTTT.

The chain uses TRBV7-3 and TRBJ1-5; no firm D call. The CDR3 has 13 residues. V shed 5 bases and J shed 5 bases, with 10 bases lying between them. Germline loops: CDR1 SGHTA, CDR2 FQGTGA. CDR3 sequence: CASSPRPHQPQHF. The CDR3 coding sequence is TGTGCCAGCAGCCCAAGGCCCCATCAGCCCCAGCATTTT.

This clonotype has just a few counts. The gene calls are TRBV20-1 and TRBJ1-1, with D unresolved. Trimming pared 3 bases from V and 1 base from J, leaving 12 bases between. CDR3 length: 14 amino acids. Germline CDR1 is DFQATT and CDR2 is SNEGSKA (reference sequence). The CDR3: CSASWAQWNTEAFF. In DNA, the CDR3 is TGCAGTGCTAGCTGGGCGCAGTGGAACACTGAAGCTTTCTTT.

The V and J genes are TRBV7-8 and TRBJ2-2; 7 nucleotides agree with TRBD2. This CDR3 spans 16 amino acids. Per germline, CDR1 SGHVS and CDR2 FQNEAQ. Unmatched junction bases numbered 9, after V lost 5 bases and J lost 3 bases. The CDR3 nucleotides read TGTGCCAGCAGCCTGAGGAATAGCGGGCACACCGGGGAGCTGTTTTTT. Translated, it gives CASSLRNSGHTGELFF. The full variable domain, its missing parts supplied by reference TRBV7-8 and TRBJ2-2, is GAGVSQSPRYKVAKRGQDVALRCDPISGHVSLFWYQQALGQGPEFLTYFQNEAQLDKSGLPSDRFFAERPEGSVSTLKIQRTQQEDSAVYLCASSLRNSGHTGELFFGEGSRLTVL.

This clonotype was observed a handful of times. The chain joins TRBV18 to TRBJ2-1; TRBD2 matches 14 bases. Germline loops: CDR1 KGHSH, CDR2 LQKENI. With 1 base clipped from V and 9 bases from J, the junction kept 2 bases outside the gene matches. The CDR3 is 15 amino acids. The CDR3 region is CASSPRLAGGLEQFF. CDR3 DNA sequence: TGTGCCAGCTCACCACGACTAGCGGGAGGGCTTGAGCAGTTCTTC.

This clonotype was seen a few times. This sequence joins TRBV12-3 or TRBV12-4 and TRBJ1-6; 8 nucleotides agree with TRBD1. There are 14 residues in the CDR3. The trim removed 5 bases at V and 11 bases at J, leaving 8 bases unmatched. As DNA, the CDR3 is TGTGCCAGCAGTAACACAGGGGGTGGAACACCCCTCCACTTT. Protein product: CASSNTGGGTPLHF.

V gene TRBV20-1 combines with J gene TRBJ1-1; 7 bases line up with TRBD1. J lost 3 bases, V lost 1 base, and 8 bases had no gene match. The CDR3 consists of 15 residues. Germline V lookup: CDR1 DFQATT, CDR2 SNEGSKA (reference sequence). The CDR3 DNA is TGCAGTGCTAGAGCCCCCGACAGGGATCACACTGAAGCTTTCTTT. It translates to CSARAPDRDHTEAFF.

The V gene is TRBV7-8, the J gene TRBJ2-2; 11 bases agree with TRBD2. CDR1 and CDR2 (germline): SGHVS, FQNEAQ. The V and J ends lost 1 base and 3 bases, in that order; junction bases with no gene match: 4. The length of the CDR3 is 17 residues. The CDR3 DNA sequence: TGTGCCAGCAGCTTAGGGGTAGCGGGAGGGGACACCGGGGAGCTGTTTTTT. This codes for CASSLGVAGGDTGELFF.

This clonotype counts as medium-sized. The chain is built from TRBV7-8 and TRBJ2-5; D unclear. The germline V gene encodes CDR1 SGHVS and CDR2 FQNEAQ. The CDR3 covers 14 residues. Trimming took 1 base from V and 5 from J, leaving 11 bases between them. The CDR3 is CASSLGGAEETQYF. The CDR3 coding sequence is TGTGCCAGCAGCTTAGGAGGCGCGGAGGAGACCCAGTACTTC.

The chain carries TRBV10-2 and TRBJ1-2; 7 bases map to TRBD1. The trim removed 4 bases at V and 3 bases at J, leaving 2 bases unmatched. The V gene's germline CDR1 is WSHSY and CDR2 SAAADI. CDR3 length equals 13 residues. CDR3 nucleotides: TGCGCCAGCAGTGGAACAGGGGACTATGGCTACACCTTC. It codes for CASSGTGDYGYTF.

This chain connects TRBV5-1 to TRBJ2-7; 13 nucleotides match TRBD2. The CDR3 loop spans 13 amino acids. J gave up 4 bases and V 7 bases, and 2 bases lay outside the gene matches. CDR1 SGHRS and CDR2 YFSETQ come from the germline V gene. CDR3: CASGTSGTYEQYF. The DNA of the CDR3 is TGCGCCAGCGGGACTAGCGGGACGTACGAGCAGTACTTC.

CDR3 nucleotides: TGTGCCAGCAGTCACAGGGTTCAGGTGGGCTACACCTTC. Protein product: CASSHRVQVGYTF. This sequence joins TRBV12-3 or TRBV12-4 and TRBJ1-2, with a tentative D call TRBD1 (6 bases). The CDR3 sequence is 13 residues long. Trimming pared 5 bases from V and 8 bases from J, leaving 15 bases between.

This clonotype showed up just a few times. The chain is built from TRBV3-1 and TRBJ2-2; D may correspond to TRBD1 or TRBD2 (5 bases each). Germline CDR1 LGHDT, CDR2 YNNKEL (reference sequence). CDR3 size: 17 residues. Trimming pared 1 base from V and 4 bases from J, leaving 16 bases between. CDR3 in DNA: TGTGCCAGCAGCCAAGGTCTCTCGGGAAGGGGCACCGGGGAGCTGTTTTTT. Amino acids: CASSQGLSGRGTGELFF.

The rearrangement joins TRBV20-1 to TRBJ2-7; 12 nucleotides agree with TRBD2. The J segment lost 6 bases and the V segment lost 2 bases, leaving 5 bases of the junction unmatched. Germline CDR1 DFQATT, CDR2 SNEGSKA (reference sequence). The CDR3 totals 14 residues. CDR3 sequence (DNA): TGCAGTGCTAGACGGACTAGCGGGATAGGCGAGCAGTACTTC. Translating gives CSARRTSGIGEQYF.

The gene calls are TRBV5-1 and TRBJ1-3; no clear D. Germline V gene data show CDR1 as SGHRS and CDR2 as YFSETQ. V was shortened by 0 bases and J by 4 bases, with 11 bases between the two germline ends. This CDR3 comprises 15 residues. The CDR3 spells CASSLAGGTGNTIYF. CDR3 coding DNA: TGCGCCAGCAGCTTGGCGGGCGGTACGGGAAACACCATATATTTT.

In its sample, this clonotype was seen a few times. The chain combines TRBV6-1 with TRBJ2-7, with 10 positions matching TRBD2. Per germline, CDR1 MNHNS and CDR2 SASEGT. V lost 4 bases, J lost 2 bases, and 2 bases stayed unmatched. The CDR3 is 14 amino acids. This chain's CDR3 is CASSASGSTYEQYF. The CDR3 DNA follows: TGTGCCAGCAGTGCTAGCGGGAGCACCTACGAGCAGTACTTC.

This chain's CDR3 is CAWSHGGTAYNEQFF. CDR3 DNA: TGTGCCTGGAGCCATGGGGGAACAGCTTACAATGAGCAGTTCTTC. The chain has TRBV30 and TRBJ2-1, with D perhaps assigned TRBD1 or TRBD2 (5 bases each). Trimming took off 3 bases at V and 4 bases at J, with 16 bases between the two ends. CDR3 length equals 15 residues. Germline V gives CDR1 GTSNPN, CDR2 SVGIG (reference sequence). Full variable domain (rest looked up from reference TRBV30 and TRBJ2-1): SQTIHQWPATLVQPVGSPLSLECTVEGTSNPNLYWYRQAAGRGLQLLFYSVGIGQISSEVPQNLSASRPQDRQFILSSKKLLLSDSGFYLCAWSHGGTAYNEQFFGPGTRLTVL.

This clonotype was picked up one time. The genes are TRBV5-1 and TRBJ2-3, with 11 nucleotides matching TRBD2. The junction had 16 bases not matched to a gene; V was cut back by 4 bases and J by 0 bases. Germline V CDR1 and CDR2: SGHRS, YFSETQ. CDR3 length: 20 amino acids. CDR3 in amino acids: CASSGLTSGSSFYSTDTQYF. In nucleotides, the CDR3 is TGCGCCAGCAGCGGATTAACTAGCGGGAGCTCGTTTTATAGCACAGATACGCAGTATTTT.

The rearrangement joins TRBV18 to TRBJ2-1; 11 bases fit TRBD1. The CDR3 sequence is 15 residues long. J lost 5 bases, V lost 3 bases, and 3 bases had no gene match. The germline V gene encodes CDR1 KGHSH and CDR2 LQKENI. This CDR3 reads CASSPGTGGNNEQFF. DNA for the CDR3: TGTGCCAGCTCACCGGGGACAGGGGGAAACAATGAGCAGTTCTTC.